What follows describes a single T cell receptor beta chain. Its antigen is unknown. The data derive from a study of PD-1 blockade in mismatch repair-deficient tumors. Study information: Enrolled about 2012-2017, patients had progressing, pretreated mismatch repair-deficient cancers of around 12 types.

Assay used: immunoSEQ multiplex PCR; TCRdb lists only in-frame clones, some missing. The sample lists about 68,000 clones; approximately 78% were seen once. CDR3 length: 15 amino acids. Unmatched junction bases numbered 4, after V lost 0 bases and J lost 5 bases. Germline loops: CDR1 LNHNV, CDR2 YYDKDF (reference sequence). All patients were mismatch repair deficient, assessed by either PCR or immunohistochemistry. Findings and caveats of the study: Tumor-resident clones, often absent from pretreatment blood, expanded after pembrolizumab and then contracted.

This TCR was recovered from an adult with mismatch repair-deficient cancer. The chain joins TRBV15 to TRBJ2-1, with 7 bases lining up with TRBD2. The source material was peripheral blood, sampled 2 weeks after starting pembrolizumab. The CDR3 loop reads CATSRERDYNNEQFF. CDR3 bases: TGTGCCACCAGCAGAGAGCGGGACTACAACAATGAGCAGTTCTTC.